One and the same sample provided the 30 T cell receptor beta chains below, sequenced in a study of T cell repertoires in cytomegalovirus infection. Their antigens are not known. A single record per CDR3 protein comes from TCRdb applying MiXCR to the reads. The sample includes approximately 110,000 distinct CDR3 sequences, less than 55% seen only once; the top ten take approximately 69%. Material: CD8+ T cells from cultured PBMCs, obtained from culture after CMV antigen stimulation. Receptors originate from a human donor in good health (CMV status not recorded). Some clones in this sample may be carry-over from other donors' samples.

V usage is TRBV7-6 and J usage is TRBJ2-7; possible D gene TRBD1, 5 bases. Germline V gene data show CDR1 as SGHVS and CDR2 as FNYEAQ. V lost 2 bases and J lost 2, with 10 bases in between. The CDR3 is 14 amino acids. In nucleotides, the CDR3 is TGTGCCAGCAGCTTACAGGGCAACCCCTACGAGCAGTACTTC. Translated: CASSLQGNPYEQYF.

The gene calls are TRBV28 and TRBJ2-5; 10 nucleotides match TRBD2. The V gene end was trimmed by 6 bases and the J gene end by 1 base; junction bases not matched to a gene: 5. Per germline, CDR1 MDHEN and CDR2 SYDVKM. The CDR3 length is 15 residues. The CDR3 DNA reads TGTGCCAGCAGCTCGGGACTAGCGATCCAAGAGACCCAGTACTTC. This gives the protein CASSSGLAIQETQYF.

The chain is built from TRBV2 and TRBJ1-1, with D uncertain. The CDR3 spans 14 residues. Germline CDR1 SNHLY, CDR2 FYNNEI. Trimming removed 3 bases from V and 0 bases from J, with 8 bases in between. CDR3 region: CASSEGNLNTEAFF. CDR3 in DNA: TGTGCCAGCAGTGAGGGGAACCTGAACACTGAAGCTTTCTTT.

This clonotype was detected only a few times. The V call is TRBV6-5, the J call TRBJ2-2; 10 bases align to TRBD2. CDR3 length equals 15 residues. CDR1 MNHEY and CDR2 SVGAGI come from the germline V gene. V dropped 6 bases and J dropped 7; count of bases not matched to a gene: 8. CDR3 protein: CASRQTSGDDGELFF. The CDR3, as DNA: TGTGCCAGCAGGCAAACTAGCGGGGACGACGGGGAGCTGTTTTTT.

The V gene is TRBV7-9, the J gene TRBJ1-5, with D possibly TRBD1 on 5 matching bases. This CDR3 comprises 15 residues. Germline V gene lookup returns CDR1 SEHNR and CDR2 FQNEAQ (reference sequence). With 2 bases removed from V and 4 bases from J, the gap between germline ends came to 12 bases. CDR3 sequence reads: CASSLSPPGNQPQHF. CDR3 DNA sequence: TGTGCCAGCAGCTTATCCCCCCCAGGGAATCAGCCCCAGCATTTT. Full variable domain (remainder filled in from reference TRBV7-9 and TRBJ1-5): DTGVSQNPRHKITKRGQNVTFRCDPISEHNRLYWYRQTLGQGPEFLTYFQNEAQLEKSRLLSDRFSAERPKGSFSTLEIQRTEQGDSAMYLCASSLSPPGNQPQHFGDGTRLSIL.

This clonotype was detected only a few times. CDR3 in amino acids: CAGSGTYSTDTQYF. The CDR3, as DNA: TGTGCCGGGAGCGGGACGTACAGCACAGATACGCAGTATTTT. The rearrangement links TRBV28 to TRBJ2-3; TRBD2 matches 7 bases. The trim removed 11 bases at V and 0 bases at J, leaving 8 bases unmatched. The CDR3 is made up of 14 amino acids. CDR1 and CDR2 (germline): MDHEN, SYDVKM.

This clonotype was counted between two and nine times. This rearrangement joins TRBV28 to TRBJ2-7; no firm D call. The germline V gene has CDR1 MDHEN and CDR2 SYDVKM. With 1 base removed from V and 0 bases from J, the gap between germline ends came to 7 bases. This CDR3 is built from 14 residues. Here the CDR3 reads CASSLSWGSYEQYF. The CDR3 DNA reads as TGTGCCAGCAGTTTATCCTGGGGCTCCTACGAGCAGTACTTC.

V gene TRBV6-6 combines with J gene TRBJ2-2, with 9 bases lining up with TRBD1. Germline V gene sequence: CDR1 MNHNY, CDR2 SVGAGI (reference sequence). This CDR3 contains 12 residues. V shed 11 bases, J shed 6 bases, and the junction held 4 bases outside the gene matches. The chain's CDR3 is CAGGDRAGELFF. The CDR3 DNA reads TGTGCCGGGGGGGACAGGGCCGGGGAGCTGTTTTTT.

CDR3 coding DNA: TGTGCCAGCAGTGAAACCGGGACTAGCACCTTAGATACGCAGTATTTT. This gives the protein CASSETGTSTLDTQYF. The chain is built from TRBV6-1 and TRBJ2-3, with TRBD2 identical over 9 bases. The CDR3 extends over 16 amino acids. Germline V CDR1 and CDR2: MNHNS, SASEGT. V trimming: 2 bases; J trimming: 5 bases; junction bases outside the gene matches: 8.

The chain couples TRBV27 to TRBJ2-3; 11 positions match TRBD2. Unmatched junction bases numbered 4, after V lost 2 bases and J lost 6 bases. Per the germline V gene, CDR1 is MNHEY and CDR2 is SMNVEV (reference sequence). The CDR3 contains 15 residues. The DNA of the CDR3 is TGTGCCAGCAGTTTAGAACCTAGCGGGGGGGATACGCAGTATTTT. This encodes CASSLEPSGGDTQYF.

The rearrangement links TRBV4-1 to TRBJ1-1; D remains unclear. With 1 base removed from V and 3 bases from J, the gap between germline ends came to 12 bases. This CDR3 region has 15 residues. Germline V lookup: CDR1 MGHRA, CDR2 YSYEKL. The CDR3 loop reads CASSQALGSHTEAFF. CDR3 sequence (DNA): TGCGCCAGCAGCCAAGCGCTGGGGAGCCACACTGAAGCTTTCTTT.

The CDR3 here is CASSHLERNTIYF. The CDR3 nucleotides are TGTGCCAGCAGCCATCTGGAAAGAAACACCATATATTTT. The V and J genes are TRBV7-6 and TRBJ1-3; D is unresolved. V lost 5 bases and J lost 5, with 10 bases in between. Per germline, CDR1 SGHVS and CDR2 FNYEAQ. The CDR3 length is 13 residues.

This chain connects TRBV6-1 to TRBJ2-1; D is possibly TRBD1 or TRBD2 (7 bases each). Germline CDR1 MNHNS, CDR2 SASEGT. The CDR3 has 16 residues. The ends were cut back, 1 base at V and 5 bases at J, with 15 bases in the middle. In DNA, the CDR3 is TGTGCCAGCAGTGAAGGGCCCAGGGGGGGTCACAATGAGCAGTTCTTC. This encodes CASSEGPRGGHNEQFF.

Only a few counts were recorded for this clonotype. The V and J genes are TRBV19 and TRBJ1-1; D unclear. Trimming took 7 bases from V and 4 from J, leaving 7 bases between them. Germline CDR1 reads LNHDA; CDR2 reads SQIVND (reference sequence). The CDR3 is made up of 11 amino acids. The chain's CDR3 is CASMVGTEAFF. The CDR3 DNA reads TGTGCCAGTATGGTAGGCACTGAAGCTTTCTTT.

The V and J genes are TRBV7-2 and TRBJ1-5; no firm D call. The germline V gene encodes CDR1 SGHTA and CDR2 FQGNSA. Trimming left V 5 bases short and J 0 bases short, with 8 bases between. CDR3 size: 14 residues. In DNA, the CDR3 is TGTGCCAGCAGCATCGGGATTAGCAATCAGCCCCAGCATTTT. Amino acids: CASSIGISNQPQHF.

The rearrangement links TRBV27 to TRBJ2-5, with a weak D call TRBD1 (6 bases). Per the germline V gene, CDR1 is MNHEY and CDR2 is SMNVEV (reference sequence). V was trimmed by 3 bases and J by 7 bases, leaving 18 bases between them. The CDR3 loop spans 15 amino acids. Here the CDR3 reads CASSFEQGGVGTQYF. DNA of the CDR3: TGTGCCAGCAGTTTTGAACAGGGTGGGGTTGGGACCCAGTACTTC.

This clonotype was seen a handful of times. V is TRBV7-2 and J is TRBJ2-7, with 7 bases that match TRBD2. Germline V gene data show CDR1 as SGHTA and CDR2 as FQGNSA. The CDR3 is 15 residues long. The junction had 6 bases not matched to a gene; V was cut back by 1 base and J by 3 bases. This CDR3 reads CASSLEGGGYYEQYF. In DNA, the CDR3 is TGTGCCAGCAGCTTAGAAGGCGGGGGTTACTACGAGCAGTACTTC.

This clonotype was recorded a few times. This chain uses TRBV7-8 with TRBJ2-7; 8 bases are shared with TRBD1. The CDR3 totals 16 residues. The J segment lost 1 base and the V segment lost 4 bases, leaving 9 bases of the junction unmatched. Germline CDR1 SGHVS, CDR2 FQNEAQ. CDR3 protein: CASSSLDRVESYEQYF. The CDR3 bases are TGTGCCAGCAGCTCGTTGGACAGGGTCGAGTCCTACGAGCAGTACTTC.

This clonotype was found a few times. As DNA, the CDR3 is TGTGCCAGTAGATCATGGGATTTCCCAGCAGCCCTTCACGATCAGCCCCAGCATTTT. It codes for CASRSWDFPAALHDQPQHF. The gene calls are TRBV19 and TRBJ1-5; D is undetermined. CDR3 length: 19 amino acids. V was pared by 6 bases and J by 5 bases, with 29 bases between. CDR1 is LNHDA and CDR2 is SQIVND in the germline V gene (reference sequence).

The rearrangement joins TRBV27 to TRBJ1-1; D uncertain. Germline CDR1 is MNHEY and CDR2 is SMNVEV (reference sequence). The CDR3 runs 13 residues. V lost 7 bases, J lost 4 bases, and 13 bases lay in between. CDR3 bases: TGTGCCAGCACCTCGGGTCTCCGCACTGAAGCTTTCTTT. Translating it yields CASTSGLRTEAFF.

The V and J genes are TRBV12-3 or TRBV12-4 and TRBJ2-1, with 8 bases aligning to TRBD1. Germline trimming cut 2 bases from V and 4 bases from J; bases unmatched to any gene: 4. The CDR3 runs to 15 residues. For the CDR3, the DNA is TGTGCCAGCAGTTTATTGACAGGGGCTTACAATGAGCAGTTCTTC. Amino acids: CASSLLTGAYNEQFF.

This sequence joins TRBV5-5 and TRBJ1-1, with D tentatively TRBD1 (6 bases). The V gene lost 2 bases and the J gene lost 2 bases, with 28 bases spanning the gap. This CDR3 region has 20 residues. Germline V lookup: CDR1 SGHKS, CDR2 YYEKEE (reference sequence). CDR3: CASSLYPTPAGTTDNTEAFF. DNA of the CDR3: TGTGCCAGCAGCTTATACCCAACGCCCGCCGGGACAACGGATAACACTGAAGCTTTCTTT. The variable domain in full, completed from reference TRBV5-5 and TRBJ1-1, reads DAGVTQSPTHLIKTRGQQVTLRCSPISGHKSVSWYQQVLGQGPQFIFQYYEKEERGRGNFPDRFSARQFPNYSSELNVNALLLGDSALYLCASSLYPTPAGTTDNTEAFFGQGTRLTVV.

The rearrangement uses TRBV4-2 and TRBJ1-2, with 7 nucleotides matching TRBD1. CDR1 and CDR2 from the germline V gene are LGHNA and YNFKEQ. CDR3 length equals 15 residues. The trim removed 2 bases at V and 5 bases at J, leaving 8 bases unmatched. The CDR3 sequence: CASSQPQGVRYGYTF. For the CDR3, the DNA is TGTGCCAGCAGCCAACCGCAGGGGGTTCGGTATGGCTACACCTTC.

This clonotype was seen a handful of times. The chain is built from TRBV29-1 and TRBJ2-2, with D uncertain. The V end was cut by 7 bases, the J end by 2 bases, with 11 bases between. CDR1 is SQVTM and CDR2 is ANQGSEA in the germline V gene. The CDR3 length is 13 residues. Written as DNA, the CDR3 is TGCAGCGCCCATAACCTAAACACCGGGGAGCTGTTTTTT. This encodes CSAHNLNTGELFF.

This clonotype was recorded a few times. This rearrangement joins TRBV2 to TRBJ2-3, with D tentatively TRBD2 (6 bases). V shed 3 bases and J shed 2 bases, with 9 bases lying between them. In germline, CDR1 is SNHLY, CDR2 FYNNEI. CDR3 length equals 14 residues. The CDR3, as DNA: TGTGCCAGCAGTGAGGGACTTAACACAGATACGCAGTATTTT. The encoded protein is CASSEGLNTDTQYF.

This chain joins TRBV4-1 and TRBJ1-4; D ambiguous. Germline CDR1 and CDR2: MGHRA and YSYEKL. Trimming removed 1 base from V and 7 bases from J, with 4 bases in between. The CDR3 covers 12 residues. CDR3 DNA sequence: TGCGCCAGCAGCCAAGGCTTTGAAAAACTGTTTTTT. Protein: CASSQGFEKLFF.

The J gene is TRBJ2-1, the V gene TRBV24-1; D is unresolved. The ends were cut back, 4 bases at V and 6 bases at J, with 12 bases in the middle. The CDR3 covers 14 residues. Germline assignment: CDR1 KGHDR and CDR2 SFDVKD. CDR3 sequence (DNA): TGTGCCACCAGTGAATTCGACGGGTCCAATGAGCAGTTCTTC. As protein: CATSEFDGSNEQFF.

This clonotype was detected only a few times. The chain uses TRBV7-9 and TRBJ2-7, with 7 bases identical to TRBD2. The CDR3 loop spans 15 amino acids. The ends lost 5 bases at V and 3 bases at J; junction bases unmatched: 10. Looked up from germline, CDR1 is SEHNR and CDR2 is FQNEAQ (reference sequence). CDR3 sequence reads: CASSPGSLADYEQYF. CDR3 bases: TGTGCCAGCAGCCCTGGGTCCCTAGCGGACTACGAGCAGTACTTC.

This clonotype has more than one count but fewer than ten. The chain combines TRBV7-6 with TRBJ1-6; no definite D call. V lost 3 bases to trimming and J lost 7 bases, with 7 bases between them. CDR1 is SGHVS, CDR2 FNYEAQ, per germline. CDR3 size: 13 residues. The chain's CDR3 is CASSLDLNSPLHF. In nucleotides, the CDR3 is TGTGCCAGCAGCTTGGACCTGAATTCACCCCTCCACTTT.

The table lists this clonotype with a few counts. This sequence joins TRBV4-1 and TRBJ2-1; no definite D call. V lost 1 base and J lost 7, with 8 bases in between. This CDR3 comprises 13 residues. Germline V gene data show CDR1 as MGHRA and CDR2 as YSYEKL. The CDR3 sequence: CASSQVGRNEQFF. The CDR3 DNA follows: TGCGCCAGCAGCCAAGTTGGAAGGAATGAGCAGTTCTTC.